One and the same sample provided the 5 T cell receptor beta chains below, sequenced in a study of CD4 T cells in relation to SARS-CoV-2 and coronaviruses (dated by TCRdb to the early 2020s). CD4+ T cells from unexposed donors were collected before the COVID-19 pandemic (2011-2018). The EasySep CD4+ T cell isolation kit was used to isolate CD4+ T cells once the cultures had run for more than 8 days. The library came from the immunoSEQ multiplex PCR assay. TCRdb re-hosts the immuneACCESS table, in-frame sequences only. Its copies lack some clones; in the studies checked, an unresolved V gene accounts for under half of them, and the cause for the rest is not known. Here the sample has fewer than 20,000 clones; around 82% occur a single time. Together, the top ten hold around 9.7% of the sample. Their antigens remain unidentified. What was sequenced was CD4+ T cells from PBMCs, cultured in vitro. The receptor set was obtained from a human donor in good health.

The CDR3 nucleotides are TGTGCCAGCAGCTCCCACGGGGATGAGCAGTTCTTC. Its translation: CASSSHGDEQFF. The chain employs TRBV7-9 and TRBJ2-1, with TRBD2 as a possible D gene (5 bases). Germline lookup yields CDR1 SEHNR and CDR2 FQNEAQ (reference sequence). The CDR3 extends over 12 amino acids. V shed 4 bases and J shed 8 bases, with 9 bases lying between them.

The chain recombines TRBV5-1 with TRBJ2-5; 8 bases are a match to TRBD2. The CDR3 has 13 residues. Trimming took 2 bases from V and 5 from J; bases not matched to a gene: 2. Germline loops: CDR1 SGHRS, CDR2 YFSETQ. CDR3 sequence reads: CASSFSGGETQYF. In DNA form, the CDR3 reads TGCGCCAGCAGCTTTTCGGGGGGGGAGACCCAGTACTTC.

This chain joins TRBV7-9 and TRBJ1-2, with D perhaps TRBD1 (5 bases). In germline, CDR1 is SEHNR, CDR2 FQNEAQ (reference sequence). The CDR3 has 15 residues. With 1 base removed from V and 3 bases from J, the gap between germline ends came to 12 bases. The CDR3 region is CASSLGLGLDYGYTF. The CDR3 region has the DNA TGTGCCAGCAGCTTAGGTTTGGGACTCGACTATGGCTACACCTTC.

This clone was found a few times. This chain links TRBV19 with TRBJ2-3; 14 nucleotides line up with TRBD2. The J segment lost 6 bases and the V segment lost 4 bases, leaving 6 bases of the junction unmatched. Looked up from germline, CDR1 is LNHDA and CDR2 is SQIVND (reference sequence). This CDR3 is 16 amino acids long. As DNA, the CDR3 is TGTGCCAGTAGTACCCGGACTAGCGGGAGGTTGGATACGCAGTATTTT. Residues: CASSTRTSGRLDTQYF.

The genes are TRBV2 and TRBJ1-3, with 7 bases identical to TRBD1. Per germline, CDR1 SNHLY and CDR2 FYNNEI. The V gene end was trimmed by 6 bases and the J gene end by 1 base; junction bases not matched to a gene: 9. The CDR3 contains 16 residues. In nucleotides, the CDR3 is TGTGCCAGCAGCCATCCGGGACAGACTTCTGGAAACACCATATATTTT. Translation: CASSHPGQTSGNTIYF.